Listed below are T cell receptor beta chains from one sample, sequenced in a study of T cell responses to AZD1222 COVID-19 vaccine. The method was immunoSEQ multiplex PCR; TCRdb's version includes in-frame clones alone and lacks a portion of them. Among around 140,000 clones, roughly nine tenths were seen once, and the ten largest hold about 7.5%. The input for sequencing was peripheral blood, taken 28 days after the second dose of the MenACWY control vaccine. These receptors came from an adult who received the MenACWY meningococcal vaccine as a control. Each CDR3 is given with its conserved first and last residue. D genes are given only for firm matches. Not every row has a clone size; where given, it reads once, few, many or a size class.

cdr3_nt,cdr3_aa,clone_size,cdr3_length,v_call,j_call,d_call
TGTGCCAGCAGTAGACTCAGGGATACGCAGTATTTT,CASSRLRDTQYF,NA,12,TRBV28,TRBJ2-3,NA
TGTGCCAGCAGCAAACCGGGACTAGCGGGAGGGCCATCCTACAATGAGCAGTTCTTC,CASSKPGLAGGPSYNEQFF,few,19,TRBV21-1,TRBJ2-1,NA
TGTGCCAGCAGTGACGACAAGAGCGGTTCCGGGGAGCTGTTTTTT,CASSDDKSGSGELFF,NA,15,TRBV6-1,TRBJ2-2,NA
TGTGCCAGCAGTTCGGGACCAGGAAACTACGAGCAGTACTTC,CASSSGPGNYEQYF,NA,14,TRBV6-2/TRBV6-3,TRBJ2-7,NA
TGTGCCAGCAGTCGGACAGGGGTAGGCAATCAGCCCCAGCATTTT,CASSRTGVGNQPQHF,NA,15,TRBV6-2/TRBV6-3,TRBJ1-5,TRBD1
TGTGCCAGCAGCGCGACTACCCTGCAAGAGACCCAGTACTTC,CASSATTLQETQYF,NA,14,TRBV7-2,TRBJ2-5,NA
TGTGCCAGCAGCAGGGACAGTCGGGCAGCTTTCTTT,CASSRDSRAAFF,NA,12,TRBV13,TRBJ1-1,TRBD1
TGTGCCAGCAGTTACCCGAACCAGGCCTACGAGCAGTACTTC,CASSYPNQAYEQYF,NA,14,TRBV6-2/TRBV6-3,TRBJ2-7,NA
TGTGCCAGTAGTCCCTTAGCGGGAGCACCAGATACGCAGTATTTT,CASSPLAGAPDTQYF,NA,15,TRBV19,TRBJ2-3,TRBD2
TGTGCCAGCAGCGAAAGTATGGGACTAGCGGGAACCCACTACGAGCAGTACTTC,CASSESMGLAGTHYEQYF,NA,18,TRBV9,TRBJ2-7,TRBD2
TGTGCCAGCAACAAAAGAGGGGGCTCCTACGAGCAGTACTTC,CASNKRGGSYEQYF,NA,14,TRBV6-5,TRBJ2-7,NA
TGTGCCAGCAAGTATCTAGCGGGGGACTCCTACGAGCAGTACTTC,CASKYLAGDSYEQYF,NA,15,TRBV2,TRBJ2-7,TRBD2
TGTGCCAGCAGTTTAAGCGGGAGGGCCTACAATGAGCAGTTCTTC,CASSLSGRAYNEQFF,NA,15,TRBV28,TRBJ2-1,TRBD2
TGTGCCAGCAGCGTGGGGGTCTCTGGGGCCAACGTCCTGACTTTC,CASSVGVSGANVLTF,NA,15,TRBV5-5,TRBJ2-6,NA
TGTGCCAGTAAGGACAGGGGGTCGAGCGAGCAGTTCTTC,CASKDRGSSEQFF,NA,13,TRBV19,TRBJ2-1,TRBD1
TGTGCCAGCACTCCAGCCCAACACTCTGGAAACACCATATATTTT,CASTPAQHSGNTIYF,NA,15,TRBV16,TRBJ1-3,NA
TGTGCCAGCAGCCAAGTGGCGAGCCAAGTAGGGGCGTTTGAGCAGTACTTC,CASSQVASQVGAFEQYF,NA,17,TRBV14,TRBJ2-7,NA
TGTGCCAGCAGTGAAAGCAGACGCAACTATGGCTACACCTTC,CASSESRRNYGYTF,NA,14,TRBV2,TRBJ1-2,NA
TGTGCCAGCAGCTTGGAGGGGTCCGGGACGAGAAAAGAGACCCAGTACTTC,CASSLEGSGTRKETQYF,NA,17,TRBV5-8,TRBJ2-5,NA
TGCTCCTCTCAGGCAGGTTCTAATCAGCCCCAGCATTTT,CSSQAGSNQPQHF,NA,13,TRBV10-3,TRBJ1-5,NA
TGTGCCAGCAGCCAAGATGGGGAGACTTATGTCGATCAGCCCCAGCATTTT,CASSQDGETYVDQPQHF,NA,17,TRBV3-1/TRBV3-2,TRBJ1-5,NA
TGTGCCAGCAGCCACGACAGGGGGGCGAGTGGCTACACCTTC,CASSHDRGASGYTF,once,14,TRBV7-2,TRBJ1-2,TRBD1
TGTGCCAGCAGCTTAGCCAGTTACAATGAGCAGTTCTTC,CASSLASYNEQFF,NA,13,TRBV11-2,TRBJ2-1,NA
TGTGCCAGCTCACCCTTTAACGGCGAAGCTTTCTTT,CASSPFNGEAFF,NA,12,TRBV18,TRBJ1-1,NA
TGTGCCAGCAGTTACCGTGGGGGGATGGGTTCACCCCTCCACTTT,CASSYRGGMGSPLHF,NA,15,TRBV6-5,TRBJ1-6,NA
TGTGCCAGCAGCTTAGCGGGAGGGCGACAGACCCAGTACTTC,CASSLAGGRQTQYF,NA,14,TRBV27,TRBJ2-5,TRBD2
TGCGCCAGCAGCCGCGGACTAGCGGAAGAGACCCAGTACTTC,CASSRGLAEETQYF,once,14,TRBV4-1,TRBJ2-5,TRBD2
TGCAGCGTTCGGACAGCCACTTATGCAGATACGCAGTATTTT,CSVRTATYADTQYF,NA,14,TRBV29-1,TRBJ2-3,NA
TGTGCCAGCAGCCAAGATCGGAGCTGGTACGAGCAGTACTTC,CASSQDRSWYEQYF,NA,14,TRBV3-1/TRBV3-2,TRBJ2-7,NA
TGTGCCAGCAGCTTAACCCTTCCCTACGAGCAGTACTTC,CASSLTLPYEQYF,NA,13,TRBV11-2,TRBJ2-7,NA
TGTGCCAGCAGCCAAGAGGGGCGGGAGCAGTACTTC,CASSQEGREQYF,NA,12,TRBV3-1/TRBV3-2,TRBJ2-7,NA
TGTGCCAGTAGTATAGATCACGGGGGCCAACAAGAGACCCAGTACTTC,CASSIDHGGQQETQYF,NA,16,TRBV19,TRBJ2-5,NA
TGTGCCATCAGTGAAGTGCCAAATGGTGAGCAGTTCTTC,CAISEVPNGEQFF,NA,13,TRBV10-3,TRBJ2-1,NA
TGTGCCAGCAGTGAACGGAGAGCTGAAGCTTTCTTT,CASSERRAEAFF,NA,12,TRBV28,TRBJ1-1,NA
TGTGCCAGCAGCCTGGGGCCGGGGCGGGGGGGCACTGAAGCTTTCTTT,CASSLGPGRGGTEAFF,once,16,TRBV5-4,TRBJ1-1,NA
TGTGCCAGCAGCCCGCTCTGGAACACTGAAGCTTTCTTT,CASSPLWNTEAFF,NA,13,TRBV11-2,TRBJ1-1,NA
TGTGCCAGCAGCCAATCGGGACAGGGGGCCACTGAAGCTTTCTTT,CASSQSGQGATEAFF,NA,15,TRBV3-1/TRBV3-2,TRBJ1-1,TRBD1
TGTGCCAGCTCAGCAAAACAGGGGGCGAACACTGAAGCTTTCTTT,CASSAKQGANTEAFF,NA,15,TRBV18,TRBJ1-1,TRBD1
TGCAGCGGAGTACGGGCCGGGGAGCTGTTTTTT,CSGVRAGELFF,NA,11,TRBV29-1,TRBJ2-2,NA
TGTGCCAGCAGTGAAGCCTCAGGGGAACTGTCCACTGAAGCTTTCTTT,CASSEASGELSTEAFF,NA,16,TRBV2,TRBJ1-1,NA
TGTGCCAGCAGCGTAGAGCTTTGGGACAGGGGAGGAGAGACCCAGTACTTC,CASSVELWDRGGETQYF,NA,17,TRBV9,TRBJ2-5,TRBD1
TGCGCCAGCAGCTTCCGGGTTCAAGGGGACCTAGCCAAAAACATTCAGTACTTC,CASSFRVQGDLAKNIQYF,NA,18,TRBV5-1,TRBJ2-4,NA
TGTGCCAGCAGGCCGGGACAGGGTCACGAGCAGTACTTC,CASRPGQGHEQYF,NA,13,TRBV28,TRBJ2-7,TRBD1
TGTGCCAGCAGCGGGACCGCCCTCGGCACTGAAGCTTTCTTT,CASSGTALGTEAFF,NA,14,TRBV6-6,TRBJ1-1,NA
TGTGCCTGGAGCCCTGGGGGGCCCGAGCAGTACTTC,CAWSPGGPEQYF,NA,12,TRBV30,TRBJ2-7,NA
TGCGCCAGCAGCTTGGTAGGGCCAGCGGGAGGTCGCACAGATACGCAGTATTTT,CASSLVGPAGGRTDTQYF,once,18,TRBV5-1,TRBJ2-3,TRBD2
TGCGCCAGCAGCGCGCACAGAAACTCACAAGAGACCCAGTACTTC,CASSAHRNSQETQYF,NA,15,TRBV5-1,TRBJ2-5,NA
TGTGCCAGCAGCTCTGGACAGGGTGGGATCGGGGAGCTGTTTTTT,CASSSGQGGIGELFF,NA,15,TRBV7-2,TRBJ2-2,TRBD1
TGTGCCAGCAACCGACCCGGACAGGTCGACCAGCCCCAGCATTTT,CASNRPGQVDQPQHF,few,15,TRBV2,TRBJ1-5,TRBD1
TGTGCCAGCAGTCGGGTGGGACCCTTCTATGGCTACACCTTC,CASSRVGPFYGYTF,NA,14,TRBV28,TRBJ1-2,NA
TGTGCCAGCCACCTAGGGGGGGACAACTCCTATGGCTACACCTTC,CASHLGGDNSYGYTF,NA,15,TRBV28,TRBJ1-2,NA
TGTGCCAGCAGCCCTCCCGGGACAGGGGGCACTGAAGCTTTCTTT,CASSPPGTGGTEAFF,NA,15,TRBV11-2,TRBJ1-1,TRBD1
TGTGCCAGCAGCCGGATACAAGAGACCCAGTACTTC,CASSRIQETQYF,NA,12,TRBV5-6,TRBJ2-5,NA
TGTGCCAGCAGTTACTATTCAGGGTCTCAAGAGACCCAGTACTTC,CASSYYSGSQETQYF,NA,15,TRBV6-5,TRBJ2-5,NA